The 3 T cell receptor beta chains reported below all come from one sample, sequenced in a study of Ad26.COV2.S vaccination and SARS-CoV-2 variants. The sample's treatment: about 20 received Ad26.COV2.S at low or high dose, single or two shots; about 5 received placebo; per-sample allocation not given. Sampling was done on day 63 after the first vaccine or placebo injection. Using immunoSEQ multiplex PCR, the repertoire was profiled, and TCRdb retains in-frame clones only, with some absent. The sample holds 450,000 to 550,000 clones, about nine tenths seen once. This material consisted of peripheral blood, taken in a trial of Ad26.COV2.S vaccine versus placebo. The receptors derive from a person aged 18 to 59 who received the Ad26.COV2.S COVID-19 vaccine or a placebo.

The chain joins TRBV27 to TRBJ2-1; 10 positions agree with TRBD2. The CDR3 contains 16 residues. The J segment lost 4 bases and the V segment lost 5 bases, leaving 8 bases of the junction unmatched. Germline CDR1 MNHEY, CDR2 SMNVEV (reference sequence). The CDR3 loop reads CASSRGSGGAYNEQFF. Written as DNA, the CDR3 is TGTGCCAGCAGTCGAGGAAGCGGGGGGGCATACAATGAGCAGTTCTTC.

V gene TRBV6-5 combines with J gene TRBJ1-1, with D maybe TRBD1 (6 bases). The germline V gene encodes CDR1 MNHEY and CDR2 SVGAGI. The length of the CDR3 is 12 residues. With 6 bases removed from V and 7 bases from J, the gap between germline ends came to 12 bases. The CDR3 coding sequence is TGTGCCAGCAGCGGTACAGGGCTTGAAGCTTTCTTT. Residues: CASSGTGLEAFF.

The chain has TRBV6-5 and TRBJ1-2; D uncertain. Trimming stripped 8 bases from V and 7 bases from J, with 11 bases between. Germline assignment: CDR1 MNHEY and CDR2 SVGAGI. The CDR3 extends over 11 amino acids. The CDR3 sequence is CASRVDGGYTF. The DNA for the CDR3 is TGTGCCAGCCGCGTCGACGGTGGCTACACCTTC.